This T cell receptor (beta chain) was captured in a study of Ad26.COV2.S vaccination and SARS-CoV-2 variants. Study-wide context: By the intramuscular route, Ad26.COV2.S was given once, or twice 56 days apart.

Described treatment: around 19 received Ad26.COV2.S at low or high dose, single or two shots; 5 received placebo; per-sample allocation not given. The samples were gathered on day 63 after the first injection of vaccine or placebo. Boston supplied an adult donor aged 18-55 years. V was shortened by 4 bases and J by 5 bases, with 7 bases between the two germline ends. CDR3 size: 12 residues. Germline CDR1 reads SGHRS; CDR2 reads YFSETQ. TCRdb's table, derived via immunoSEQ multiplex PCR, lists solely in-frame clones and lacks some. The sample contains approximately 480,000 clones, roughly 85% of which appear only once.

The TCR comes from a person aged 18-65 years who received the Ad26.COV2.S COVID-19 vaccine or a placebo. The source material was peripheral blood, sampled in a trial of Ad26.COV2.S vaccine versus placebo. The chain combines TRBV5-1 with TRBJ2-1; D unclear. The CDR3 protein is CASSPNDNEQFF. DNA for the CDR3: TGCGCCAGCAGCCCGAACGACAATGAGCAGTTCTTC.